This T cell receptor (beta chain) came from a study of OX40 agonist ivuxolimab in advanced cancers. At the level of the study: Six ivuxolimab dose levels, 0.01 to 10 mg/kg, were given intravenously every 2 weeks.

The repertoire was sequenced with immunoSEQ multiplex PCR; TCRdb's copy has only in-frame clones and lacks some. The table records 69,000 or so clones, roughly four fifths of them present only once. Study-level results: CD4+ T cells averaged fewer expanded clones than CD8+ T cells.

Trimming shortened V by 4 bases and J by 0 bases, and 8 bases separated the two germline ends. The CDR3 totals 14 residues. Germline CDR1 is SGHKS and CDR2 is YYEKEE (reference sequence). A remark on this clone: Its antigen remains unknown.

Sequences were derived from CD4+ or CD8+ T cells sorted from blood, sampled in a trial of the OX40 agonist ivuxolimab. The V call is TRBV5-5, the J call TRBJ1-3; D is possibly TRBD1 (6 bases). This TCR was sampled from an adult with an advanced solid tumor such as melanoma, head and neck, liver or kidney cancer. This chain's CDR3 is CASSTTGSGNTIYF. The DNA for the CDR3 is TGTGCCAGCAGCACGACAGGCTCTGGAAACACCATATATTTT. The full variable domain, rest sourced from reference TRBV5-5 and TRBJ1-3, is DAGVTQSPTHLIKTRGQQVTLRCSPISGHKSVSWYQQVLGQGPQFIFQYYEKEERGRGNFPDRFSARQFPNYSSELNVNALLLGDSALYLCASSTTGSGNTIYFGEGSWLTVV.